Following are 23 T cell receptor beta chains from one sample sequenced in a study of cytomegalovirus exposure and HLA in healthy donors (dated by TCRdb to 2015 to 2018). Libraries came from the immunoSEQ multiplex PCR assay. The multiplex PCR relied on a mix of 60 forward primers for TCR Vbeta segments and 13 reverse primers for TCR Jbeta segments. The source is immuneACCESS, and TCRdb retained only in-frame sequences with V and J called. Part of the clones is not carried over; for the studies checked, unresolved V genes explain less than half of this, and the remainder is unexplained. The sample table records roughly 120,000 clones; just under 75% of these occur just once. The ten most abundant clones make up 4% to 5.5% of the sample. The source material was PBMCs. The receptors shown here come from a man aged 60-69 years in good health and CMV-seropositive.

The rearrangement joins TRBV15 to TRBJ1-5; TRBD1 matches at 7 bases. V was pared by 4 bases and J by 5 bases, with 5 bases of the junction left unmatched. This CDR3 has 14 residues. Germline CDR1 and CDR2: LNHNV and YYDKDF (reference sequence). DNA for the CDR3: TGTGCCACCAGCACCCGACAGGGACATCAGCCCCAGCATTTT. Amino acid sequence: CATSTRQGHQPQHF.

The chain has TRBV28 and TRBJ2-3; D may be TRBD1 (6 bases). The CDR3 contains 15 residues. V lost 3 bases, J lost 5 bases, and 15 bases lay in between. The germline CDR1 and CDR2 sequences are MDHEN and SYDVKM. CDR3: CASSFRGTGIDTQYF. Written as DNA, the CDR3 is TGTGCCAGCAGTTTCAGGGGAACCGGTATAGATACGCAGTATTTT.

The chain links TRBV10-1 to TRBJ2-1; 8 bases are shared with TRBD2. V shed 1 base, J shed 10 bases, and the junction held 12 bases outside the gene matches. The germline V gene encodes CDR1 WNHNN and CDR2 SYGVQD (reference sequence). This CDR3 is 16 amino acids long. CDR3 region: CASSEYGSGGGKEQFF. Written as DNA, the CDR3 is TGCGCCAGCAGTGAGTACGGGAGCGGGGGAGGAAAGGAGCAGTTCTTC.

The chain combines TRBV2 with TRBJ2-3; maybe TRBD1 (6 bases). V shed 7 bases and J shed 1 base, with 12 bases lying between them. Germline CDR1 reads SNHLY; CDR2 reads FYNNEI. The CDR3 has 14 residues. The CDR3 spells CASTERQGTDTQYF. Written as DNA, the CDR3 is TGTGCCAGCACCGAACGACAGGGCACAGATACGCAGTATTTT. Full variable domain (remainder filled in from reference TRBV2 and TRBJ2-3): EPEVTQTPSHQVTQMGQEVILRCVPISNHLYFYWYRQILGQKVEFLVSFYNNEISEKSEIFDDQFSVERPDGSNFTLKIRSTKLEDSAMYFCASTERQGTDTQYFGPGTRLTVL.

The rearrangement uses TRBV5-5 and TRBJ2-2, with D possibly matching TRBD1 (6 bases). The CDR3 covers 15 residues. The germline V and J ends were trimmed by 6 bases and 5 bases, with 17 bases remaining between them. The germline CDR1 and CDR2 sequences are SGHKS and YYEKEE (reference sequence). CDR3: CASTTGDRYTGELFF. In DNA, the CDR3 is TGTGCCAGCACAACCGGTGACAGGTATACCGGGGAGCTGTTTTTT.

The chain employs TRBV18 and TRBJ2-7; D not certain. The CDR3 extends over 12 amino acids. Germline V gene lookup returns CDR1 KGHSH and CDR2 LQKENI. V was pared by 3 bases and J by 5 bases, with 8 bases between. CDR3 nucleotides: TGTGCCAGCTCACCTTCAAGCCACGAGCAGTACTTC. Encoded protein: CASSPSSHEQYF.

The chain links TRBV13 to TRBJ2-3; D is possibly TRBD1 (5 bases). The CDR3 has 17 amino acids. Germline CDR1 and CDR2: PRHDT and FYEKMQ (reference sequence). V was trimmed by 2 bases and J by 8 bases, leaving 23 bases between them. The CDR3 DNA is TGTGCCAGCAGCTTAATGTTTCTCGACCAGGGTATTGGTACGCAGTATTTT. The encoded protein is CASSLMFLDQGIGTQYF.

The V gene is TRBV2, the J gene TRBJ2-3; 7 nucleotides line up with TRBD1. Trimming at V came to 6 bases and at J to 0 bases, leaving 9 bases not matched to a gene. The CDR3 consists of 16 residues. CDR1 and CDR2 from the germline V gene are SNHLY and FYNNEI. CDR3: CASSPQGNPSTDTQYF. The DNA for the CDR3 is TGTGCCAGCAGCCCACAGGGGAACCCTAGCACAGATACGCAGTATTTT.

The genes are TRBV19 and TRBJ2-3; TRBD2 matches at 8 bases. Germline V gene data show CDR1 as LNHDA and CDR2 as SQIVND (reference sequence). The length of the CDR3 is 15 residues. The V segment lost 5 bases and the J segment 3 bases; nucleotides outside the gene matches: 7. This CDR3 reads CASSAGLAETDTQYF. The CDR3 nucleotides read TGTGCCAGTAGTGCTGGACTAGCTGAAACAGATACGCAGTATTTT.

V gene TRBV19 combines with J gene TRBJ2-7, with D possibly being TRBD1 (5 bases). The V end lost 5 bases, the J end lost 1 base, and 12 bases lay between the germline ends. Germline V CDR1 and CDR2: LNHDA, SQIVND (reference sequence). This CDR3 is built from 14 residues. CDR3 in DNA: TGTGCCAGTAGTTCCAGGGCCATTTCCTACGAGCAGTACTTC. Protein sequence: CASSSRAISYEQYF.

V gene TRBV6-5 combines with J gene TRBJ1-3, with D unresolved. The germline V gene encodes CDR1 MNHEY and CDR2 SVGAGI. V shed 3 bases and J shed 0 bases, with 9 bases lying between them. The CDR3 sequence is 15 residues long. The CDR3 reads CASSYSGLSGNTIYF. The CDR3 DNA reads TGTGCCAGCAGTTATAGCGGACTCTCTGGAAACACCATATATTTT.

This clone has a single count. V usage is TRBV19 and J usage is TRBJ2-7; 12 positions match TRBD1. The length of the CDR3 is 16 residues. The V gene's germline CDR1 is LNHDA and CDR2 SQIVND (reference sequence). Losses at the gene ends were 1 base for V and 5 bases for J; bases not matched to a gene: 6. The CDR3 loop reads CASSIGRDRGPHEQYF. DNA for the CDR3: TGTGCCAGTAGTATAGGCCGGGACAGGGGGCCCCACGAGCAGTACTTC.

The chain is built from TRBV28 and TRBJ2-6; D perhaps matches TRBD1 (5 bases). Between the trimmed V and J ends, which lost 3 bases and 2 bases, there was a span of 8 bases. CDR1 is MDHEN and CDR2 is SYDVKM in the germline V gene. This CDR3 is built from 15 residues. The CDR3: CASSFSRAGANVLTF. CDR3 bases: TGTGCCAGCAGTTTTAGCAGGGCTGGGGCCAACGTCCTGACTTTC.

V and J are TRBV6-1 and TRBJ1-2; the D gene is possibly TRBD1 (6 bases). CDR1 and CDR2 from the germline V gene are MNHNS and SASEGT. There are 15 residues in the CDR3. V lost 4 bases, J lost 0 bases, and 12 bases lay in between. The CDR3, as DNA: TGTGCCAGCAGTGCCCAGACAGGAGCTAACTATGGCTACACCTTC. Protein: CASSAQTGANYGYTF.

The CDR3 protein is CASSQDLTGAYEQYF. CDR3 nucleotides: TGTGCCAGCAGCCAAGATTTAACAGGGGCCTACGAGCAGTACTTC. This sequence joins TRBV4-2 and TRBJ2-7, with TRBD1 matching over 7 bases. There are 15 residues in the CDR3. CDR1 is LGHNA and CDR2 is YNFKEQ in the germline V gene. Germline trimming cut 0 bases from V and 2 bases from J; bases unmatched to any gene: 4.

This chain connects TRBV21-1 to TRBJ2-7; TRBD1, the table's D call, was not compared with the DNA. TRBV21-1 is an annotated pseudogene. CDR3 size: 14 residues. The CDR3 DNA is TGTGCCAGCAGCAAGTGGGGACAGGTTTCTCAGCAGTACTTC. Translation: CASSKWGQVSQQYF.

The CDR3 loop is CASRRSTDTQYF. The CDR3 DNA reads TGTGCCAGCAGGCGCTCGACAGATACGCAGTATTTT. The chain combines TRBV28 with TRBJ2-3; D is unresolved. V lost 6 bases and J 3 bases, leaving 7 bases between the germline ends. The CDR3 runs to 12 residues. The germline gives CDR1 MDHEN, CDR2 SYDVKM.

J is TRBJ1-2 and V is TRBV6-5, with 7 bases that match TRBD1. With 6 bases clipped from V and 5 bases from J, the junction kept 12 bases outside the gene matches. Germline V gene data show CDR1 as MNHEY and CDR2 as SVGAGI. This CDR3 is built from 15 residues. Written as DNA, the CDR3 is TGTGCCAGCAGCCGAAAAATACAGGGGCTATATGGCTACACCTTC. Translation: CASSRKIQGLYGYTF.

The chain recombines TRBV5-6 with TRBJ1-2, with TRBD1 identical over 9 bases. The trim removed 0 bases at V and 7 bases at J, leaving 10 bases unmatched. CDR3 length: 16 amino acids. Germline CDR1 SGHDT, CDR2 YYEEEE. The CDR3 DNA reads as TGTGCCAGCAGCTTGGGTGTCGCGGGGACAGGGTCTGGCTACACCTTC. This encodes CASSLGVAGTGSGYTF.

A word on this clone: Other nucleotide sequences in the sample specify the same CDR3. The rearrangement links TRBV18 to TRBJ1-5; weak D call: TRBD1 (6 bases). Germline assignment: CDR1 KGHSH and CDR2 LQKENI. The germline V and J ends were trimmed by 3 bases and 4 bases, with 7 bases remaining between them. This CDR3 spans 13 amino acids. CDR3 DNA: TGTGCCAGCTCACCTGACAGGAATCAGCCCCAGCATTTT. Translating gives CASSPDRNQPQHF.

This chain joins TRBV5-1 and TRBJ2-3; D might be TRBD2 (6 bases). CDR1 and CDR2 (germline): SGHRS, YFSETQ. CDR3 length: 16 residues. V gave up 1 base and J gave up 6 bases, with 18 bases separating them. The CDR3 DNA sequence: TGCGCCAGCAGCTTGAAGGCTGCGGGGCAAAGGGATACGCAGTATTTT. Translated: CASSLKAAGQRDTQYF.

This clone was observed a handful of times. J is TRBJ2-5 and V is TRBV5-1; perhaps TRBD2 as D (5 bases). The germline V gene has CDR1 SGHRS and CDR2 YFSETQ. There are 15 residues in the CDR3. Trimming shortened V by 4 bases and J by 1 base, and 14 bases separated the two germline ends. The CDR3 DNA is TGCGCCAGCAGCCGGGATTACCTGGGCCAAGAGACCCAGTACTTC. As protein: CASSRDYLGQETQYF.

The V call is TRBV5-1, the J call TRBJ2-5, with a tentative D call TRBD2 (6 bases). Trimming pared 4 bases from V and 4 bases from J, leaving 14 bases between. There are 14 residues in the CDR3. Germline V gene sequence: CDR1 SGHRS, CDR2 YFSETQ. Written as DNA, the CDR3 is TGCGCCAGCAGCATCGGTGCCGGGGGAGAGACCCAGTACTTC. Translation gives CASSIGAGGETQYF.